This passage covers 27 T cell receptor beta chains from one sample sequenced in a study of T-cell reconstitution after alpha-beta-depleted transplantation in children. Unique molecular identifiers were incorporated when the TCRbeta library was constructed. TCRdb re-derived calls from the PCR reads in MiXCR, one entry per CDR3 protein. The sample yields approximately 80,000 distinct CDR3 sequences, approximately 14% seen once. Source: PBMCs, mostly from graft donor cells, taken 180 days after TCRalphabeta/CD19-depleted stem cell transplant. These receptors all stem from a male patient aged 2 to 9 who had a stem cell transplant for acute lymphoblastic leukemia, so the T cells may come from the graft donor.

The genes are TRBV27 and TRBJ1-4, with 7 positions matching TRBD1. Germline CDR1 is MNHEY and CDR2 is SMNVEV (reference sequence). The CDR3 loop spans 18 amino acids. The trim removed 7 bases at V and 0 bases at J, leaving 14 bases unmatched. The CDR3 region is CASTKTDRAFATNEKLFF. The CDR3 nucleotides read TGTGCCAGCACCAAGACCGACAGGGCCTTCGCAACTAATGAAAAACTGTTTTTT.

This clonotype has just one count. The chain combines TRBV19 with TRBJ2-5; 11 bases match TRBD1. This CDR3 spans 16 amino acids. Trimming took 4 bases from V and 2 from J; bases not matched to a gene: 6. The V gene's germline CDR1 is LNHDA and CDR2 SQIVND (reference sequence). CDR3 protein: CASSSPRDRGQETQYF. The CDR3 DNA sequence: TGTGCCAGTAGTAGTCCCCGGGACAGGGGGCAAGAGACCCAGTACTTC.

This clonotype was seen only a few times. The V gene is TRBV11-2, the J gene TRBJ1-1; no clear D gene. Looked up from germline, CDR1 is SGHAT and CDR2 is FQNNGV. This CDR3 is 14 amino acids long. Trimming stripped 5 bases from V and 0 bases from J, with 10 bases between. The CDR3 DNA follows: TGTGCCAGCAGCCGGGCCCGTTTGAACACTGAAGCTTTCTTT. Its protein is CASSRARLNTEAFF.

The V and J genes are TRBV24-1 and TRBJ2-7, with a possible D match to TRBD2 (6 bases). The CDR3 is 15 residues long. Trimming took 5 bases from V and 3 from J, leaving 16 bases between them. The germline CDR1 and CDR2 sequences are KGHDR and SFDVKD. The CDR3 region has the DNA TGTGCCACCAGTGCGGCGGGGAAAAGGGGCTACGAGCAGTACTTC. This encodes CATSAAGKRGYEQYF.

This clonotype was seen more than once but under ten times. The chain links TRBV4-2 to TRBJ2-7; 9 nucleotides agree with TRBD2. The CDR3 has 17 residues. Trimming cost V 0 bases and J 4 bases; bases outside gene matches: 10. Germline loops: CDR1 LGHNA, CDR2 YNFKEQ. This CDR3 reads CASSQDLGAGGLYEQYF. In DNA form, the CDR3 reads TGTGCCAGCAGCCAAGATTTGGGCGCGGGAGGGCTATACGAGCAGTACTTC.

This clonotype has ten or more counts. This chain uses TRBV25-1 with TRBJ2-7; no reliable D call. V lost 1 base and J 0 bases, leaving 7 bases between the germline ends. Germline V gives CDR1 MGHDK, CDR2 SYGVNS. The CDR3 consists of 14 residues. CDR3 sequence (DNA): TGTGCCAGCAGTGAATTTGGGGTCTCCTACGAGCAGTACTTC. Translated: CASSEFGVSYEQYF.

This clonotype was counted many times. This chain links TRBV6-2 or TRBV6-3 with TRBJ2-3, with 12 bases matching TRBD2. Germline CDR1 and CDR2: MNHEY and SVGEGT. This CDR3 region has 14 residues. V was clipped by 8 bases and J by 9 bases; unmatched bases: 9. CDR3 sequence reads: CASWGLAGWMTQYF. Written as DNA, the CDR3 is TGTGCCAGCTGGGGACTAGCGGGCTGGATGACGCAGTATTTT.

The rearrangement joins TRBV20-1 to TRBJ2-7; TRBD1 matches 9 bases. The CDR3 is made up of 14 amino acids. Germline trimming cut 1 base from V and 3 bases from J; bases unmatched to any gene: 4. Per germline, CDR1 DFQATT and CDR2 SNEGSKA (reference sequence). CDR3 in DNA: TGCAGTGCTAGAGGAACAGGGGGCCTCTACGAGCAGTACTTC. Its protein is CSARGTGGLYEQYF.

The CDR3 sequence: CASSQDPGAHTQYF. The CDR3 coding sequence is TGTGCCAGCAGCCAAGATCCGGGGGCACATACGCAGTATTTT. The chain combines TRBV4-2 with TRBJ2-3; TRBD1 or TRBD2 may be the D gene (6 bases each). Germline values: CDR1 LGHNA, CDR2 YNFKEQ. This CDR3 comprises 14 residues. V was clipped by 0 bases and J by 7 bases, with 11 bases between them.

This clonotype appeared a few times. CDR3 in amino acids: CASSSWRTGGFYEQYF. In DNA form, the CDR3 reads TGTGCCAGCAGCTCCTGGAGGACAGGGGGCTTCTACGAGCAGTACTTC. J is TRBJ2-7 and V is TRBV7-2, with 11 bases lining up with TRBD1. The V segment lost 4 bases and the J segment 3 bases; nucleotides outside the gene matches: 8. Per germline, CDR1 SGHTA and CDR2 FQGNSA. This CDR3 spans 16 amino acids.

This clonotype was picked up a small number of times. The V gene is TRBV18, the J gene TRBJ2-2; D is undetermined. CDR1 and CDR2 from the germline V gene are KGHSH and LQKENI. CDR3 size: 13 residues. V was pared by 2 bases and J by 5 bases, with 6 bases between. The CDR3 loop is CASSPRETGELFF. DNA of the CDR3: TGTGCCAGCTCACCAAGAGAAACCGGGGAGCTGTTTTTT. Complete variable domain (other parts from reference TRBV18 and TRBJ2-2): NAGVMQNPRHLVRRRGQEARLRCSPMKGHSHVYWYRQLPEEGLKFMVYLQKENIIDESGMPKERFSAEFPKEGPSILRIQQVVRGDSAAYFCASSPRETGELFFGEGSRLTVL.

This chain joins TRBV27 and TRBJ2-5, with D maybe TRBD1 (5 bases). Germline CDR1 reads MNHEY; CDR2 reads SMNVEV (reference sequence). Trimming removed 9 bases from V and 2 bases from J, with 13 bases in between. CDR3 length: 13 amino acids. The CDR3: CASRYRRQETQYF. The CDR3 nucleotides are TGTGCCAGTCGTTACAGGCGACAAGAGACCCAGTACTTC.

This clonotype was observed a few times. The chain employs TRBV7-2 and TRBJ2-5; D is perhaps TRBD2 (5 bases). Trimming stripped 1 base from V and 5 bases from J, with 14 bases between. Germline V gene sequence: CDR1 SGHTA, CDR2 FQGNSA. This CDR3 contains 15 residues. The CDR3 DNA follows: TGTGCCAGCAGCTTAGTTACTTCCTCGGGGGAGACCCAGTACTTC. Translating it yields CASSLVTSSGETQYF.

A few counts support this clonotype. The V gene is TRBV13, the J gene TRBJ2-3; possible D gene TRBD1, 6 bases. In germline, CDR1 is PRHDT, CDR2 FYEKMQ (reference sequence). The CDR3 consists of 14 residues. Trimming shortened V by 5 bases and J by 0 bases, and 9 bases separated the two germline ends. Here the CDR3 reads CASSADSSTDTQYF. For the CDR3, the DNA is TGTGCCAGCAGCGCGGACAGTAGCACAGATACGCAGTATTTT.

CDR3: CASSLEGGVMGDTQYF. The CDR3 DNA is TGCGCCAGCAGCTTGGAAGGGGGCGTTATGGGAGATACGCAGTATTTT. The genes are TRBV5-1 and TRBJ2-3, with 7 bases aligning to TRBD1. V trimming: 0 bases; J trimming: 5 bases; junction bases outside the gene matches: 9. The CDR3 is 16 amino acids. CDR1 SGHRS and CDR2 YFSETQ come from the germline V gene.

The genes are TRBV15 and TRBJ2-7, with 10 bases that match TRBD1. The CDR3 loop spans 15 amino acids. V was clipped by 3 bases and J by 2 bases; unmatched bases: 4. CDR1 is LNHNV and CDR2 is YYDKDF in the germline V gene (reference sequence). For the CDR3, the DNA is TGTGCCACCAGCAGCCGGGACAGGGGTACCTACGAGCAGTACTTC. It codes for CATSSRDRGTYEQYF.

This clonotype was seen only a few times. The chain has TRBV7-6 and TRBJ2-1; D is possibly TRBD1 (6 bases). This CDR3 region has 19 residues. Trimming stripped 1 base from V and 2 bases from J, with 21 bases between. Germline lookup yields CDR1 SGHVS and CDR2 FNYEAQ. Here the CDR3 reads CASSLGTVEITMTYNEQFF. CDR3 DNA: TGTGCCAGCAGCTTAGGGACAGTGGAGATTACTATGACCTACAATGAGCAGTTCTTC.

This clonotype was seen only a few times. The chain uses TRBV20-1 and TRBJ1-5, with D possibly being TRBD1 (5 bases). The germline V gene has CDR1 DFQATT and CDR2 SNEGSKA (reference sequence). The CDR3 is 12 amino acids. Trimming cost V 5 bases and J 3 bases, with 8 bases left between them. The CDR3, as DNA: TGCAGTGCTGTGGGGGACAATCAGCCCCAGCATTTT. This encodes CSAVGDNQPQHF.

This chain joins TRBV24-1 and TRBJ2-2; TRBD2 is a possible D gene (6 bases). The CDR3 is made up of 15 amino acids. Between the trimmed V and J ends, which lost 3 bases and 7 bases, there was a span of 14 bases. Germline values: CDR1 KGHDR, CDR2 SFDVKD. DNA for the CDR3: TGTGCCACCAGTGATGCTAGTGGGAGGATCGGGGAGCTGTTTTTT. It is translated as CATSDASGRIGELFF.

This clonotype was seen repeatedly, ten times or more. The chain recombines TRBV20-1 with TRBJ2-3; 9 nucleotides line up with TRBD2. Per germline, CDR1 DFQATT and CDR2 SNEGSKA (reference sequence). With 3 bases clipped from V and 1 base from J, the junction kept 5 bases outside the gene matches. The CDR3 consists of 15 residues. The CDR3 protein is CSASLQRGGTDTQYF. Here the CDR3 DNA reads TGCAGTGCTAGTCTCCAGCGGGGGGGCACAGATACGCAGTATTTT.

This chain's CDR3 is CASSSRTGGWDGYTF. The CDR3 nucleotides are TGTGCCAGCAGTTCCCGGACAGGGGGCTGGGATGGCTACACCTTC. The chain uses TRBV28 and TRBJ1-2, with TRBD1 matching 11 bases. After removal of 4 bases from V and 6 bases from J, the junction contained 7 bases not matched to a gene. CDR1 is MDHEN, CDR2 SYDVKM, per germline. The CDR3 extends over 15 amino acids.

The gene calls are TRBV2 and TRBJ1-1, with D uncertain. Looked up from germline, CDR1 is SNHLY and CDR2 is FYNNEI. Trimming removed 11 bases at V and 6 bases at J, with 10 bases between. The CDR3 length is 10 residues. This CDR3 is CASGSPEAFF. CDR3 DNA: TGTGCCTCCGGCAGTCCTGAAGCTTTCTTT. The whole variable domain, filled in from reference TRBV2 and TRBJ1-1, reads EPEVTQTPSHQVTQMGQEVILRCVPISNHLYFYWYRQILGQKVEFLVSFYNNEISEKSEIFDDQFSVERPDGSNFTLKIRSTKLEDSAMYFCASGSPEAFFGQGTRLTVV.

CDR3 sequence (DNA): TGTGCCAGCACCGATATGGCGTCGAACACCGGGGAGCTGTTTTTT. Translated, it gives CASTDMASNTGELFF. The chain uses TRBV5-6 and TRBJ2-2; D call uncertain. The germline V and J ends were trimmed by 6 bases and 0 bases, with 12 bases remaining between them. The CDR3 has 15 residues. The germline V gene encodes CDR1 SGHDT and CDR2 YYEEEE.

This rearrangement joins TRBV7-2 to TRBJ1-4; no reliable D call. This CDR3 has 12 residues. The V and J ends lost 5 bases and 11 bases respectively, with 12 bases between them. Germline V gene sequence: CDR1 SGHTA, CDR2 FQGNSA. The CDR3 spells CASSDLRGKLFF. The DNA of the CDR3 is TGTGCCAGCAGCGACCTGCGAGGGAAACTGTTTTTT.

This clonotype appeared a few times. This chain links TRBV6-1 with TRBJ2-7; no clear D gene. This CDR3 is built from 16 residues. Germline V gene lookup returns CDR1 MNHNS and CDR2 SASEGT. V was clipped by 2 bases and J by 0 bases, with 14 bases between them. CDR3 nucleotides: TGTGCCAGCAGTGAAATAGGGAAGTTTAGCTCCTACGAGCAGTACTTC. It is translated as CASSEIGKFSSYEQYF.

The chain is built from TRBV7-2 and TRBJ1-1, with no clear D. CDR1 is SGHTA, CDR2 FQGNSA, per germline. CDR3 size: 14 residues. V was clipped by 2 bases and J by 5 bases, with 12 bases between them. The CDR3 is CASSLTTRGTEAFF. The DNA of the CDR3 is TGTGCCAGCAGCTTAACTACTCGAGGGACTGAAGCTTTCTTT.

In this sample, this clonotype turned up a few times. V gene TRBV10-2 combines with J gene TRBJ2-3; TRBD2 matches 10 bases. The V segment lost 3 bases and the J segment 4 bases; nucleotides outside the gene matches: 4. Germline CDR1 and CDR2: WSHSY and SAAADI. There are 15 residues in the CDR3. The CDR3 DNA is TGCGCCAGCAGTGAAGCGGGGGGGCGGGCAGATACGCAGTATTTT. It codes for CASSEAGGRADTQYF.